The next 14 T cell receptor beta chains were all read from a single sample in a study of T cells in Graves' hyperthyroidism and ophthalmopathy. RNA transcripts gave rise to amplified TCR beta CDR3 regions. Initially, a first-round RT-PCR of the TCR CDR3 employed the HTBI primer set. TCRdb called the multiplex PCR reads again in MiXCR, with one record for every CDR3 protein. The data show 300,000 to 450,000 distinct CDR3 sequences, around 14% seen once. The sample taken for sequencing was blood. These receptors originate from a woman aged 55-70 years with Graves' hyperthyroidism.

This clonotype has at least ten counts. The chain combines TRBV27 with TRBJ2-7, with TRBD1 matching over 7 bases. V was clipped by 5 bases and J by 3 bases; unmatched bases: 7. The CDR3 length is 14 residues. In germline, CDR1 is MNHEY, CDR2 SMNVEV (reference sequence). CDR3 DNA: TGTGCCAGCAGTATCCACAGGGGTGTCTACGAGCAGTACTTC. It yields the protein CASSIHRGVYEQYF.

This clonotype was counted many times. This rearrangement joins TRBV3-1 to TRBJ1-2, with 8 bases fitting TRBD1. This CDR3 has 16 residues. The V segment lost 2 bases and the J segment 5 bases; nucleotides outside the gene matches: 10. Germline V CDR1 and CDR2: LGHDT, YNNKEL (reference sequence). The CDR3 sequence: CASSQKRNRGSYGYTF. The CDR3, as DNA: TGTGCCAGCAGCCAAAAAAGGAACAGGGGGAGTTATGGCTACACCTTC.

This clonotype has at least ten counts. This chain joins TRBV11-2 and TRBJ2-5; tentative D call: TRBD2 (7 bases). The ends were cut back, 4 bases at V and 0 bases at J, with 18 bases in the middle. Germline V lookup: CDR1 SGHAT, CDR2 FQNNGV. The CDR3 consists of 17 residues. CDR3 nucleotide sequence: TGTGCCAGCAGCTCCTTGGGGGGGGGGCAGTACCAAGAGACCCAGTACTTC. Residues: CASSSLGGGQYQETQYF. The full variable domain, its missing parts supplied by reference TRBV11-2 and TRBJ2-5, is EAGVAQSPRYKIIEKRQSVAFWCNPISGHATLYWYQQILGQGPKLLIQFQNNGVVDDSQLPKDRFSAERLKGVDSTLKIQPAKLEDSAVYLCASSSLGGGQYQETQYFGPGTRLLVL.

The rearrangement joins TRBV12-3 or TRBV12-4 to TRBJ1-6; TRBD1 matches at 10 bases. The CDR3 has 14 residues. J was trimmed by 9 bases and V by 9 bases; bases with no gene match: 8. The CDR3 protein is CARRRDRGVSPLHF. DNA for the CDR3: TGTGCCAGACGACGGGACAGGGGTGTTTCACCCCTCCACTTT.

As concerns this clonotype: A much larger clone differs by one base, so this may be a read error. This chain links TRBV10-2 with TRBJ1-2; 7 bases map to TRBD1. In germline, CDR1 is WSHSY, CDR2 SAAADI. The trim removed 5 bases at V and 3 bases at J, leaving 3 bases unmatched. The CDR3 length is 13 residues. DNA for the CDR3: TGCGCCAGCAGTTCGGGACAGCACTATGGCTACACCTTC. Amino acids: CASSSGQHYGYTF.

Comment on this clonotype: This may arise from a read error, as a much more abundant clone is one base away. The rearrangement joins TRBV7-9 to TRBJ2-5, with D perhaps matching TRBD1 (6 bases). Trimming took 5 bases from V and 4 from J, leaving 20 bases between them. CDR3 size: 16 residues. Germline assignment: CDR1 SEHNR and CDR2 FQNEAQ (reference sequence). The CDR3, as DNA: TGTGCCAGCAGCCCCACAGGGCCATCCTTGGGAGAGACCCAGTACTTC. Encoded protein: CASSPTGPSLGETQYF.

This clonotype has a count of ten or more. The rearrangement joins TRBV12-3 or TRBV12-4 to TRBJ2-2; tentatively, D is TRBD1 (6 bases). The CDR3 contains 16 residues. V lost 6 bases to trimming and J lost 3 bases, with 17 bases between them. DNA of the CDR3: TGTGCCAGCAGCTACGGCTCTGGGGGCGACACCGGGGAGCTGTTTTTT. Its protein is CASSYGSGGDTGELFF.

This clonotype showed up just a few times. The chain links TRBV20-1 to TRBJ2-3, with D unresolved. The CDR3 consists of 11 residues. Trimming cost V 4 bases and J 6 bases, with 8 bases left between them. Germline CDR1 is DFQATT and CDR2 is SNEGSKA (reference sequence). The CDR3 sequence: CSAMIGDTQYF. CDR3 sequence (DNA): TGCAGTGCTATGATCGGGGATACGCAGTATTTT.

This clonotype was recorded at least ten times. This chain joins TRBV11-3 and TRBJ2-3, with 7 bases aligning to TRBD2. The CDR3 contains 15 residues. The germline V gene encodes CDR1 SGHNT and CDR2 YENEEA. J gave up 2 bases and V 4 bases, and 6 bases lay outside the gene matches. The CDR3 loop reads CASSSSGLYTDTQYF. The CDR3 nucleotides are TGTGCCAGCAGCTCTAGCGGTCTTTACACAGATACGCAGTATTTT.

A few counts support this clonotype. In DNA, the CDR3 is TGTGCCACCAGCAGGGTCCACGATGGGTACGAGCAGTACTTC. Its protein is CATSRVHDGYEQYF. V and J are TRBV15 and TRBJ2-7; no definite D call. Trimming took 3 bases from V and 4 from J, leaving 13 bases between them. Germline values: CDR1 LNHNV, CDR2 YYDKDF (reference sequence). This CDR3 comprises 14 residues.

This rearrangement joins TRBV6-1 to TRBJ1-4; the match to TRBD1 covers 7 bases. With V trimmed by 5 bases and J by 7 bases, 7 bases remained unmatched. The CDR3 consists of 14 residues. Germline values: CDR1 MNHNS, CDR2 SASEGT. The CDR3 protein is CASSSPGGSEKLFF. The CDR3 region has the DNA TGTGCCAGCAGTTCCCCAGGGGGAAGTGAAAAACTGTTTTTT.

V and J are TRBV5-1 and TRBJ1-1, with D perhaps matching TRBD1 (5 bases). CDR3 length equals 14 residues. Trimming pared 4 bases from V and 4 bases from J, leaving 14 bases between. Germline V gene data show CDR1 as SGHRS and CDR2 as YFSETQ. CDR3 nucleotides: TGCGCCAGCAGCCCCATTGACAGCGGCACTGAAGCTTTCTTT. This translates into CASSPIDSGTEAFF.

This clonotype was seen ten or more times. The genes are TRBV10-2 and TRBJ2-7; 9 bases fit TRBD1. Unmatched junction bases numbered 5, after V lost 1 base and J lost 7 bases. This CDR3 is built from 14 residues. CDR1 WSHSY and CDR2 SAAADI come from the germline V gene. This CDR3 reads CASSELQGAWEQYF. The CDR3, as DNA: TGCGCCAGCAGTGAGTTACAGGGGGCGTGGGAGCAGTACTTC.

There are many counts of this clonotype. The CDR3 DNA reads TGTGCCAGCAGCTCGGCTGGGGCCAACGTCCTGACTTTC. Amino acid sequence: CASSSAGANVLTF. The J gene is TRBJ2-6, the V gene TRBV7-2; D gene unclear. The CDR3 extends over 13 amino acids. The germline V gene has CDR1 SGHTA and CDR2 FQGNSA. The germline V and J ends were trimmed by 4 bases and 2 bases, with 3 bases remaining between them. Complete variable domain (other parts from reference TRBV7-2 and TRBJ2-6): GAGVSQSPSNKVTEKGKDVELRCDPISGHTALYWYRQSLGQGLEFLIYFQGNSAPDKSGLPSDRFSAERTGGSVSTLTIQRTQQEDSAVYLCASSSAGANVLTFGAGSRLTVL.